This T cell receptor (beta chain) stems from a study of identical twins. General study results and limits: Fewer insertions marked abundant cord blood beta clonotypes; young adult naive trended weakly, memory not at all. Weaker excess twin sharing was seen among beta out-of-frame sequences. Among monozygotic twins, out-of-frame TCR alpha sharing exceeded what models predicted.

CDR3 length: 15 residues. CDR1 and CDR2 (germline): SGHTA, FQGNSA. V was trimmed by 6 bases and J by 0 bases, leaving 11 bases between them. In TCRdb, the 5' RACE reads were re-called with MiXCR into one record per CDR3 protein. The sample lists 570,000 or so distinct CDR3 sequences; approximately 10% were seen once. Notes on this clonotype: The target antigen is unknown. A read error may be the cause here, since a much bigger clone is one base away.

This same sample was also part of a study on yellow fever vaccine responses in identical twins.

The source is a woman younger than 30 in good health. The rearrangement uses TRBV7-2 and TRBJ2-2; no definite D call. Sequencing was carried out using PBMCs. The CDR3 is CASRGRPANTGELFF. DNA for the CDR3: TGTGCCAGCAGGGGTAGGCCCGCGAACACCGGGGAGCTGTTTTTT.